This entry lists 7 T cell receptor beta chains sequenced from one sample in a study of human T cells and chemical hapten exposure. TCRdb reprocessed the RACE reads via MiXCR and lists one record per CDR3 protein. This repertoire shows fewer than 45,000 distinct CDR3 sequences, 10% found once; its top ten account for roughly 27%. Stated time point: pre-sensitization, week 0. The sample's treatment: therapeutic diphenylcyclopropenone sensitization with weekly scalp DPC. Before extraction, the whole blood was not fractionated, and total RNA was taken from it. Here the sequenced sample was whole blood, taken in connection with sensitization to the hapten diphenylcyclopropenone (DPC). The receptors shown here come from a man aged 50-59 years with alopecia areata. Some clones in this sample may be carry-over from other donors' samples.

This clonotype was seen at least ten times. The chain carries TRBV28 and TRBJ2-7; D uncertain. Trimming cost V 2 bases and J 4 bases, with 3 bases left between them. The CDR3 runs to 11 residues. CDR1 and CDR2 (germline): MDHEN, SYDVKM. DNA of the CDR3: TGTGCCAGCAGTTTAAGGTACGAGCAGTACTTC. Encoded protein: CASSLRYEQYF.

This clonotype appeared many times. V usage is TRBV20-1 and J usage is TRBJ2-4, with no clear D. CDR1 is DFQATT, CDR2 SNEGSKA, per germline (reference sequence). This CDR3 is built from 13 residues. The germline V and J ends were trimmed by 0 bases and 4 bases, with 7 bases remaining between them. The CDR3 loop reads CSARDGWKNIQYF. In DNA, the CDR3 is TGCAGTGCTAGAGATGGGTGGAAAAACATTCAGTACTTC.

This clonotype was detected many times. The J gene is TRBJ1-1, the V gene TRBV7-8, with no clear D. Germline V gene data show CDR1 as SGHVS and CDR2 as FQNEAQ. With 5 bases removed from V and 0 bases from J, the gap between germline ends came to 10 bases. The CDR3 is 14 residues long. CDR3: CASSLTGLNTEAFF. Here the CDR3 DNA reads TGTGCCAGCAGCCTGACGGGATTGAACACTGAAGCTTTCTTT.

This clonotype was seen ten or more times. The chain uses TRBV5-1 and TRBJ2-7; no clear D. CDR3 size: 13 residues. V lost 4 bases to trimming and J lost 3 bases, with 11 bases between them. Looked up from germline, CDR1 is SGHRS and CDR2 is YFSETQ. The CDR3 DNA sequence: TGCGCCAGCAGCGCGTCTACCCTCTACGAGCAGTACTTC. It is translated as CASSASTLYEQYF.

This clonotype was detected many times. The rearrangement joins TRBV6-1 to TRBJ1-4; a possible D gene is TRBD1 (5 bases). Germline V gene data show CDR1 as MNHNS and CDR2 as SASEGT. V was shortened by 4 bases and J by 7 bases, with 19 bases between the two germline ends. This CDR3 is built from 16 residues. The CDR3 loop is CASSASWGETGEKLFF. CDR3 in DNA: TGTGCCAGCAGTGCCAGCTGGGGGGAGACGGGTGAAAAACTGTTTTTT.

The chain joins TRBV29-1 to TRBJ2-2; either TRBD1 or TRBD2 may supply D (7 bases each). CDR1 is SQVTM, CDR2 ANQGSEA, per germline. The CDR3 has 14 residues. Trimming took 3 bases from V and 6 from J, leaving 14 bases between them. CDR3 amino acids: CSVDPRGGAGELFF. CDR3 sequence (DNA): TGCAGCGTTGATCCCAGGGGGGGAGCCGGGGAGCTGTTTTTT.

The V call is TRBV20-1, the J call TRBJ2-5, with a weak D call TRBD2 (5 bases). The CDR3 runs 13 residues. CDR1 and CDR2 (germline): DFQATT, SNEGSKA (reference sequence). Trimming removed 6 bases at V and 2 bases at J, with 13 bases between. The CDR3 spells CSALSTTQETQYF. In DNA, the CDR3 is TGCAGTGCCCTATCGACTACGCAAGAGACCCAGTACTTC.